This T cell receptor beta chain was profiled in a study of CD8+CD57+ T cells in acquired aplastic anemia. Study summary: Roughly 3.1 ug was the average amount of DNA from sorted CD4+ and CD8+ cells.

V lost 5 bases and J 5 bases, leaving 10 bases between the germline ends. The CDR3 spans 13 residues. Germline V gives CDR1 LGHDT, CDR2 YNNKEL (reference sequence). Template material for TCR beta VDJ and CDR3 profiling consisted of genomic DNA. One entry per CDR3 protein results from TCRdb running MiXCR on the reads. There are around 250,000 distinct CDR3 sequences in the sample; around three fifths occur only once, and around 8% lies in the top ten. Overall study findings and caveats: Shared by patients and controls, 25 to 30 CD8+ CDR3s were abundant in patients.

As concerns this clonotype: Its antigen is not identified.

The sequenced sample consisted of sorted CD4+, CD8+, or CD8+CD57+ T cells (not recorded which) from PBMCs. The V call is TRBV3-1, the J call TRBJ1-5, with TRBD1 as a possible D gene (6 bases). The receptor comes from a human donor with severe aplastic anemia or a healthy control (not recorded which). CDR3 region: CASSEQGDQPQHF. The CDR3 nucleotides are TGTGCCAGCAGCGAACAGGGTGATCAGCCCCAGCATTTT.